This T cell receptor beta chain was documented in a study of blood T cell repertoires in COVID-19. About the study: Specimens from acute and convalescent COVID-19 originated in the United States, Italy and Spain. T cells, B-cell-depleted T cells, or PBMCs provided the cDNA or gDNA that served as material.

The CDR3 runs 12 residues. CDR1 is GTSNPN, CDR2 SVGIG, per germline (reference sequence). With 8 bases clipped from V and 4 bases from J, the junction kept 7 bases outside the gene matches. Profiling relied on immunoSEQ multiplex PCR, and the TCRdb table lists in-frame clones only, not all of them. The table includes 150,000 to 160,000 clones, roughly four fifths detected once. This chain joins TRBV30 and TRBJ1-1; 7 nucleotides agree with TRBD1. Sequencing was performed on peripheral blood. This sequence was found in a woman aged 55-70 years with acute or convalescent COVID-19. The CDR3 DNA follows: TGTGCCGGAGACAGGGTTACCACTGAAGCTTTCTTT. Translated: CAGDRVTTEAFF. The variable domain in full, with the rest retrieved from reference TRBV30 and TRBJ1-1, is SQTIHQWPATLVQPVGSPLSLECTVEGTSNPNLYWYRQAAGRGLQLLFYSVGIGQISSEVPQNLSASRPQDRQFILSSKKLLLSDSGFYLCAGDRVTTEAFFGQGTRLTVV.